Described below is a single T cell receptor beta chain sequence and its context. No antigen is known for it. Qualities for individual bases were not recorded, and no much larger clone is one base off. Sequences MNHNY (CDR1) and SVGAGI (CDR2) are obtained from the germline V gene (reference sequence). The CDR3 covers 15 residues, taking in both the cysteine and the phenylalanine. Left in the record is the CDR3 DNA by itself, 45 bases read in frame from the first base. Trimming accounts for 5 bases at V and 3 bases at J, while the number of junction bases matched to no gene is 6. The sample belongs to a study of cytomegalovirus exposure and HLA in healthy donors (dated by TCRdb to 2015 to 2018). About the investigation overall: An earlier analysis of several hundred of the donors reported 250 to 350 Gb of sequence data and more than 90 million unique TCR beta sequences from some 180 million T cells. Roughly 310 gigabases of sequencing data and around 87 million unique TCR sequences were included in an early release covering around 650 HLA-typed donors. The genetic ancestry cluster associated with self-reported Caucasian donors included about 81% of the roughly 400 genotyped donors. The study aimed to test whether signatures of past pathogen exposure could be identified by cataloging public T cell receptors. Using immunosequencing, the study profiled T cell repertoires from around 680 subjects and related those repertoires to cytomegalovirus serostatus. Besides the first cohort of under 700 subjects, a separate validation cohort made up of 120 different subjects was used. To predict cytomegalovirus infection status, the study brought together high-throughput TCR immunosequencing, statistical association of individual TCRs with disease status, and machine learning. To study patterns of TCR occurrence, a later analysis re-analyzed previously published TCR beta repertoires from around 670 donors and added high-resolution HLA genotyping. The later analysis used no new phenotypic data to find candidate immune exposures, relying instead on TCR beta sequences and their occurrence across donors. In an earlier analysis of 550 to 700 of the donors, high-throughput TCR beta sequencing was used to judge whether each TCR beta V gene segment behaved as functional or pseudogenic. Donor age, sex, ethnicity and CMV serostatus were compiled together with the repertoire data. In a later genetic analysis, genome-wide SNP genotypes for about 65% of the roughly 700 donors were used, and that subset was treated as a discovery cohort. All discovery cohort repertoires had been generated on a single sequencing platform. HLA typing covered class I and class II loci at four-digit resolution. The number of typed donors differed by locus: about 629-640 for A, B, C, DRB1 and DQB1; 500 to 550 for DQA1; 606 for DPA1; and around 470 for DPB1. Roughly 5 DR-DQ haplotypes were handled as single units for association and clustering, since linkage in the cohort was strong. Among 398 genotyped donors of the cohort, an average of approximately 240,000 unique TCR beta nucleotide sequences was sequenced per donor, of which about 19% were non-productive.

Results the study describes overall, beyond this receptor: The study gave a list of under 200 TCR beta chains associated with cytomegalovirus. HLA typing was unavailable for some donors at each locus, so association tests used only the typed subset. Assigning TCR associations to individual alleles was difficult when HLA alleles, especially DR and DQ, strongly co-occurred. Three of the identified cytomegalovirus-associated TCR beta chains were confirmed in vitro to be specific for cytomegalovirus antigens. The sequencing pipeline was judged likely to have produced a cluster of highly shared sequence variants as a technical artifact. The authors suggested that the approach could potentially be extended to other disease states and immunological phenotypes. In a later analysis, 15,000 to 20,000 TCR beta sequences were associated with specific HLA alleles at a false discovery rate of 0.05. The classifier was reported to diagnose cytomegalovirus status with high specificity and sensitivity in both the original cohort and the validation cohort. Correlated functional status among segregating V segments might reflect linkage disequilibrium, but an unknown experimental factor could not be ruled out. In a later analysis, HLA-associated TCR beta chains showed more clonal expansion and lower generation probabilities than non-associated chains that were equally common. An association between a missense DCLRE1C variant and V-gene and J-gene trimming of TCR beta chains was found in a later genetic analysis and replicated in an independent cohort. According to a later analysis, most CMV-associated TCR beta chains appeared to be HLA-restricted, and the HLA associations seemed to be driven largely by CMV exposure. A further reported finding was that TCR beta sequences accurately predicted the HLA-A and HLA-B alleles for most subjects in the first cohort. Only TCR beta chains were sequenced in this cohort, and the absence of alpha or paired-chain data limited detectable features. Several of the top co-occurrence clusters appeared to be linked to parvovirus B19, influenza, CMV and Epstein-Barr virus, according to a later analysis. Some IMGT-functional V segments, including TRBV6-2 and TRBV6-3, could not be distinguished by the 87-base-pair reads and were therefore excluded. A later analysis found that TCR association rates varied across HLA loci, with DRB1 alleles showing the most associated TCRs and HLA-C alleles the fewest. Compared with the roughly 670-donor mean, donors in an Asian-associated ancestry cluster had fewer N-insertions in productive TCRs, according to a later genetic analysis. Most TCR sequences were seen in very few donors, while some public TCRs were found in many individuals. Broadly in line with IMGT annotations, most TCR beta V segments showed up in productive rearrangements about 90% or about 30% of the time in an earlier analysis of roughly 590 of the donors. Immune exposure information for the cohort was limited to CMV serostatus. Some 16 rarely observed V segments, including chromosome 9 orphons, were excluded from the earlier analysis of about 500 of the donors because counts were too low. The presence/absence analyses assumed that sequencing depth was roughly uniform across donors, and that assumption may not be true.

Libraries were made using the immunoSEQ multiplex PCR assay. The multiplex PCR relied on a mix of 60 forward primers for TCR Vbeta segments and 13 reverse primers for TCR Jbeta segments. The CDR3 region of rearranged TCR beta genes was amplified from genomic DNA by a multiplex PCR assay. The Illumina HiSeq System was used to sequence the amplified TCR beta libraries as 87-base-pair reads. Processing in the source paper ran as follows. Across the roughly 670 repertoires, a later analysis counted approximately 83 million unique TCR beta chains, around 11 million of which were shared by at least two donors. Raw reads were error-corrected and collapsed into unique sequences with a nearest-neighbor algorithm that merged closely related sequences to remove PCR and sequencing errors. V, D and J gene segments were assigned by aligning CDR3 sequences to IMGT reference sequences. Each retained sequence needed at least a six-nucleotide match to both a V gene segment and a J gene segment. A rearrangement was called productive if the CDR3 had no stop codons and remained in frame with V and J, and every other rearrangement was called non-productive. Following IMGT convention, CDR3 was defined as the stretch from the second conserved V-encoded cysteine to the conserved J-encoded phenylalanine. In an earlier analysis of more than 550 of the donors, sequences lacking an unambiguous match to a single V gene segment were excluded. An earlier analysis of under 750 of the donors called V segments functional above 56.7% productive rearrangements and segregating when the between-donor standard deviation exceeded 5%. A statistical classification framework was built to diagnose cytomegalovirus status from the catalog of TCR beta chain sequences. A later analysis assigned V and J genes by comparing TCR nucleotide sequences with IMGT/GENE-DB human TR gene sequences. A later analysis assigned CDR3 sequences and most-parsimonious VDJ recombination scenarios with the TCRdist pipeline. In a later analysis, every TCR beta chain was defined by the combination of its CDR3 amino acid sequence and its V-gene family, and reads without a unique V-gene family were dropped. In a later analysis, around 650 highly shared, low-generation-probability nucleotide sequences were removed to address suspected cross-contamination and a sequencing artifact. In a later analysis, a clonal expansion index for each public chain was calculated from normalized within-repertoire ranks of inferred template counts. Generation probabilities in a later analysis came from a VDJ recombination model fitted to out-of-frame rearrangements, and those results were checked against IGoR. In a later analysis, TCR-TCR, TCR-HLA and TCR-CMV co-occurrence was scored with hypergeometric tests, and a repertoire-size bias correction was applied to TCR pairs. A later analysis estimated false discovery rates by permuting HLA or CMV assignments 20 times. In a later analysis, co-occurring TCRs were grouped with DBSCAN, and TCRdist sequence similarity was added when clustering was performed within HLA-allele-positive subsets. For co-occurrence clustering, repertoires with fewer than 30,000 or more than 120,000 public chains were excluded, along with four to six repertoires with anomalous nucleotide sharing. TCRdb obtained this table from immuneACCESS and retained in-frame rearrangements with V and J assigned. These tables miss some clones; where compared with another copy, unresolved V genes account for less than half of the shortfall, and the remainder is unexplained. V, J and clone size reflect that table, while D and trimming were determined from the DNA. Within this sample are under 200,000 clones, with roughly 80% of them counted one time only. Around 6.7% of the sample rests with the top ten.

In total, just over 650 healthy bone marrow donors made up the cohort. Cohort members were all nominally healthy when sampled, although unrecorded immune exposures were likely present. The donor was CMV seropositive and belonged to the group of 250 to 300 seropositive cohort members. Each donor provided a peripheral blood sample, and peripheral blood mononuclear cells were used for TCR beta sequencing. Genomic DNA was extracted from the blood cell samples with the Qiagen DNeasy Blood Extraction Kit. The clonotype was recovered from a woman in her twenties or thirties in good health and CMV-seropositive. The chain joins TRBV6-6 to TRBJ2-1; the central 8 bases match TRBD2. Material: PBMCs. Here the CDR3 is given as CASSRGLADYNEQFF. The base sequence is TGTGCCAGCAGTCGCGGACTAGCAGACTACAATGAGCAGTTCTTC.